Sequencing of this T cell receptor (beta chain) was carried out in a study of T cell repertoires in cytomegalovirus infection. TCRdb analysed the reads with MiXCR anew, one entry per CDR3 protein. The profile shows 800,000 to 950,000 distinct CDR3 sequences, around a third of them singletons. This clonotype has just a few counts. Its target is unknown. V trimming: 8 bases; J trimming: 9 bases; junction bases outside the gene matches: 15. This CDR3 is 14 amino acids long. Sequences were derived from cultured CD8+ T cells from PBMCs, sampled from culture after CMV antigen stimulation. This receptor was identified in a human donor in good health (CMV status not recorded). Some clones in this sample may be carry-over from other donors' samples. The rearrangement uses TRBV12-3 or TRBV12-4 and TRBJ1-1; 7 bases agree with TRBD1. The chain's CDR3 is CASGPDRVGTKAFF. CDR3 DNA sequence: TGTGCCAGCGGCCCCGACAGGGTAGGAACTAAAGCTTTCTTT.